Included here is one T cell receptor beta chain sequence, with context. The record originates from a study of cytomegalovirus exposure and HLA in healthy donors. The wider study: Among the 400 or so donors who were genotyped, approximately 84% fell in the genetic ancestry cluster that is associated with self-reported Caucasian donors.

Healthy people donating bone marrow made up the donors. Donors likely had unrecorded immune exposures despite being nominally healthy when sampled. PCR was performed using 60 Vbeta and 13 Jbeta primers. Clones were sequenced by immunoSEQ multiplex PCR, and TCRdb holds only the in-frame ones, with some missing. The sample holds 55,000 to 75,000 clones, 65% to 80% seen once. This CDR3 contains 14 residues. Trimming shortened V by 6 bases and J by 3 bases, and 12 bases separated the two germline ends. The germline CDR1 and CDR2 sequences are MDHEN and SYDVKM. The material sequenced was PBMCs. J is TRBJ1-3 and V is TRBV28; no definite D call. The source of this sequence is a man aged 35 to 55 in good health and CMV-seropositive. The CDR3 nucleotides are TGTGCCAGCAGCTCCCCTTCAGATGGAAACACCATATATTTT. Its translation is CASSSPSDGNTIYF. The full variable domain, in which reference TRBV28 and TRBJ1-3 provide the parts outside the CDR3, is DVKVTQSSRYLVKRTGEKVFLECVQDMDHENMFWYRQDPGLGLRLIYFSYDVKMKEKGDIPEGYSVSREKKERFSLILESASTNQTSMYLCASSSPSDGNTIYFGEGSWLTVV.